This is a list of T cell receptor beta chains from one sample in a study of T cells in Graves' hyperthyroidism and ophthalmopathy. TCRdb re-called the multiplex PCR reads with MiXCR, one entry per CDR3 protein. The sample gives about 360,000 distinct CDR3 sequences, around 13% of which show up once; 9% to 9.5% is in the top ten. Sample: blood. These receptors originate from a woman younger than 35 with Graves' hyperthyroidism. CDR3s include the opening cysteine and the closing phenylalanine or tryptophan. The order of the fields is CDR3 DNA, CDR3 protein, clone size, D gene, J gene, V gene. A D gene is named only where the DNA matches it firmly. The size entry is marked missing in some rows and otherwise reads once, few, many or a size class.

CDR3nt: TGTGCCTGGACCCAATCAGACAGGCACTACAATGAGCAGTTCTTC
CDR3aa: CAWTQSDRHYNEQFF
abundance: many
d_gene: NA
j_gene: TRBJ2-1
v_gene: TRBV30

CDR3nt: TGTGCCAGCAGTTTAGTTACAGGGCATGAAGCTTTCTTT
CDR3aa: CASSLVTGHEAFF
abundance: many
d_gene: NA
j_gene: TRBJ1-1
v_gene: TRBV12-3/TRBV12-4

CDR3nt: TGTGCCTACGCCTGGGGCGACTATGGCTACACCTTC
CDR3aa: CAYAWGDYGYTF
abundance: many
d_gene: NA
j_gene: TRBJ1-2
v_gene: TRBV28

CDR3nt: TGTGCCAGCAGCTCCCCGACTGGTGAGCAGTTCTTC
CDR3aa: CASSSPTGEQFF
abundance: many
d_gene: NA
j_gene: TRBJ2-1
v_gene: TRBV11-3

CDR3nt: TGTGCCAGCAACCCTTTTGGTGCCCGAACCACAGATACGCAGTATTTT
CDR3aa: CASNPFGARTTDTQYF
abundance: many
d_gene: NA
j_gene: TRBJ2-3
v_gene: TRBV7-9

CDR3nt: TGCAGTGCTTTTATAGGGAGCGGGGGGATCTTCGGGGAGCTGTTTTTT
CDR3aa: CSAFIGSGGIFGELFF
abundance: few
d_gene: TRBD2
j_gene: TRBJ2-2
v_gene: TRBV20-1

CDR3nt: TGTGCCAGCACGGGACGGGCTTACGAGCAGTACTTC
CDR3aa: CASTGRAYEQYF
abundance: many
d_gene: NA
j_gene: TRBJ2-7
v_gene: TRBV27

CDR3nt: TGTGCCAGCAGTTTGAACAGGGAAGACATTCAGTACTTC
CDR3aa: CASSLNREDIQYF
abundance: medium-sized
d_gene: NA
j_gene: TRBJ2-4
v_gene: TRBV27

CDR3nt: TGCAGCGTTCCATTAGGACTAGCGGGAGTTTTCACAGATACGCAGTATTTT
CDR3aa: CSVPLGLAGVFTDTQYF
abundance: many
d_gene: TRBD2
j_gene: TRBJ2-3
v_gene: TRBV29-1

CDR3nt: TGTGCCAGCAGCGTAGGTTTGGGGGACGAGCAGTACTTC
CDR3aa: CASSVGLGDEQYF
abundance: many
d_gene: NA
j_gene: TRBJ2-7
v_gene: TRBV9

CDR3nt: TGTGCCAGCAGCGGGACGTCTGGGGGGCTGGCTTTCTTT
CDR3aa: CASSGTSGGLAFF
abundance: few
d_gene: NA
j_gene: TRBJ1-1
v_gene: TRBV9

CDR3nt: TGTGCCAGCAGCTTAGCCTCGGCAGGGACCCCTGAAGCTTTCTTT
CDR3aa: CASSLASAGTPEAFF
abundance: few
d_gene: NA
j_gene: TRBJ1-1
v_gene: TRBV7-9

CDR3nt: TGTGCCAGCAGCCCATGGACAGGGAAGGATAATTCACCCCTCCACTTT
CDR3aa: CASSPWTGKDNSPLHF
abundance: many
d_gene: TRBD1
j_gene: TRBJ1-6
v_gene: TRBV14

CDR3nt: TGTGCCAGCGGCGTGGGAGACATTCAGTACTTC
CDR3aa: CASGVGDIQYF
abundance: many
d_gene: NA
j_gene: TRBJ2-4
v_gene: TRBV2

CDR3nt: TGTGCCAGCAGTTTTCGGGCAGGGGTCGGCTACACCTTC
CDR3aa: CASSFRAGVGYTF
abundance: NA
d_gene: NA
j_gene: TRBJ1-2
v_gene: TRBV28

CDR3nt: TGTGCCAGCAGCGTAGGATGCTCTGGAAACACCATATATTTT
CDR3aa: CASSVGCSGNTIYF
abundance: NA
d_gene: NA
j_gene: TRBJ1-3
v_gene: TRBV9

CDR3nt: TGTGCCAGCAGCAGAAAAAACTACGAGCAGTACTTC
CDR3aa: CASSRKNYEQYF
abundance: many
d_gene: NA
j_gene: TRBJ2-7
v_gene: TRBV28

CDR3nt: TGTGCCAGCAGTACGGGACTTCCCTGGGGGGAGCAGTACTTC
CDR3aa: CASSTGLPWGEQYF
abundance: many
d_gene: NA
j_gene: TRBJ2-7
v_gene: TRBV7-2

CDR3nt: TGCAGTGCTAGAGCGGGCCAGGGGGCCCCTCTGCTCCTTTATGGCTACACCTTC
CDR3aa: CSARAGQGAPLLLYGYTF
abundance: many
d_gene: TRBD1
j_gene: TRBJ1-2
v_gene: TRBV20-1

CDR3nt: TGCGCCAGCAGCCAACCCTATCAACAGGGACGCAAAAACATTCAGTACTTC
CDR3aa: CASSQPYQQGRKNIQYF
abundance: few
d_gene: NA
j_gene: TRBJ2-4
v_gene: TRBV4-1